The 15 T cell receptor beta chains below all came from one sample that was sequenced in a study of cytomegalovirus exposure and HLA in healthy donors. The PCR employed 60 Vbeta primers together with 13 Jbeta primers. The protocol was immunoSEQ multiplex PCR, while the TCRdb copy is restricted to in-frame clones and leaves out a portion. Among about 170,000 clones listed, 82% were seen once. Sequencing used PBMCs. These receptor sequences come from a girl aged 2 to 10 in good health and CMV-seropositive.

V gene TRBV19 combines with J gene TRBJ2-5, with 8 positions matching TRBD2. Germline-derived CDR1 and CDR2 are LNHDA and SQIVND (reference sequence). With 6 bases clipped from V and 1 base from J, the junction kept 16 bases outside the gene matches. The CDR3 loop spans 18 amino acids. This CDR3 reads CASSRRGMTSAIQETQYF. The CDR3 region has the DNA TGTGCCAGTAGCAGAAGGGGGATGACTAGCGCAATCCAAGAGACCCAGTACTTC. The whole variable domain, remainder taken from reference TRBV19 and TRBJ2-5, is DGGITQSPKYLFRKEGQNVTLSCEQNLNHDAMYWYRQDPGQGLRLIYYSQIVNDFQKGDIAEGYSVSREKKESFPLTVTSAQKNPTAFYLCASSRRGMTSAIQETQYFGPGTRLLVL.

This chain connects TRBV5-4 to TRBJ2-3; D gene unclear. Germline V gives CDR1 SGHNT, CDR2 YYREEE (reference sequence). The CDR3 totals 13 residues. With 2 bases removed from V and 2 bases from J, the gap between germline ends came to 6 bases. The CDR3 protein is CASSLTNTDTQYF. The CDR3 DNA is TGTGCCAGCAGCTTAACTAACACAGATACGCAGTATTTT. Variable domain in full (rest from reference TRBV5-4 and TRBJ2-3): ETGVTQSPTHLIKTRGQQVTLRCSSQSGHNTVSWYQQALGQGPQFIFQYYREEENGRGNFPPRFSGLQFPNYSSELNVNALELDDSALYLCASSLTNTDTQYFGPGTRLTVL.

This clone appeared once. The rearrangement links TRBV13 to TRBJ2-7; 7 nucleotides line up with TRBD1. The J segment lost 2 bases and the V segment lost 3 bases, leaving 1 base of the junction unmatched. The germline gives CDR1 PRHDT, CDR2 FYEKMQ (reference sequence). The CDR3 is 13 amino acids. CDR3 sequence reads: CASSFDRAYEQYF. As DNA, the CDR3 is TGTGCCAGCAGCTTTGACAGGGCCTACGAGCAGTACTTC.

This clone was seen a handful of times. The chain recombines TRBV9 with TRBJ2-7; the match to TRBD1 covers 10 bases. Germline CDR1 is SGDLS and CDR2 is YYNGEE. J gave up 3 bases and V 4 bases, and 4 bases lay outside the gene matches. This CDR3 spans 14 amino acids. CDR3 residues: CASSFRDRGYEQYF. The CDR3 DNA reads TGTGCCAGCAGCTTCCGGGACAGGGGCTACGAGCAGTACTTC.

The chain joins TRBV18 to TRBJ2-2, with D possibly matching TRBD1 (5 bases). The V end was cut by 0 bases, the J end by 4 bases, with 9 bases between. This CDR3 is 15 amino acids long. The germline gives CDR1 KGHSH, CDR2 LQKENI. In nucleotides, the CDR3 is TGTGCCAGCTCACCACCGGGAAGGGGCACCGGGGAGCTGTTTTTT. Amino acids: CASSPPGRGTGELFF.

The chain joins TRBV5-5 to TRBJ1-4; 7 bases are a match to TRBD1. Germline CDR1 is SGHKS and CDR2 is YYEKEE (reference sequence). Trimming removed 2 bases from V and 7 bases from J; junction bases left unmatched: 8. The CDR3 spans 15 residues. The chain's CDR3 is CASSFTGVPGEKLFF. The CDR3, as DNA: TGTGCCAGCAGCTTTACAGGGGTGCCAGGTGAAAAACTGTTTTTT.

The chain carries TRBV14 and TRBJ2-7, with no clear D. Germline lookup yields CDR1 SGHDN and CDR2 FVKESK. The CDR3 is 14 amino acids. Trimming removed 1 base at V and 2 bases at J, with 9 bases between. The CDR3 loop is CASSQVDGTYEQYF. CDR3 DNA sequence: TGTGCCAGCAGCCAAGTTGATGGCACCTACGAGCAGTACTTC.

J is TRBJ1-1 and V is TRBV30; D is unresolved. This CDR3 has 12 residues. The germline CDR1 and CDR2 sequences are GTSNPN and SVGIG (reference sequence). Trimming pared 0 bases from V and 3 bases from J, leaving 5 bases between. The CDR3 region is CAWSVAYTEAFF. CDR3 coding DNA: TGTGCCTGGAGTGTAGCCTACACTGAAGCTTTCTTT.

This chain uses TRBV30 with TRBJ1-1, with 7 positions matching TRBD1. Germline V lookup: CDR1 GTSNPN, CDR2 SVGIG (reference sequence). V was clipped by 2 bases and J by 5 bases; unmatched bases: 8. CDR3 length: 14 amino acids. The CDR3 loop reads CAWSRGQIGTEAFF. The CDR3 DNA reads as TGTGCCTGGAGTAGGGGACAGATCGGGACTGAAGCTTTCTTT.

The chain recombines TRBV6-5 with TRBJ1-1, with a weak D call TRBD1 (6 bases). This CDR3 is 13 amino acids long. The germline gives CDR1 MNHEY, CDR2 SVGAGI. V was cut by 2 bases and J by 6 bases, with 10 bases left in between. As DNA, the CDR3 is TGTGCCAGCAGTTACACCACAGGGTCTGAAGCTTTCTTT. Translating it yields CASSYTTGSEAFF.

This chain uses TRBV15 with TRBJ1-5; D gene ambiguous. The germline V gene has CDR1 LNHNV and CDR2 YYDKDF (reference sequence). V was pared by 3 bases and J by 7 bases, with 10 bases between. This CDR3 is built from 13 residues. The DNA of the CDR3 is TGTGCCACCAGCAGCGCTATATACCAGCCCCAGCATTTT. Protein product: CATSSAIYQPQHF.

The DNA for the CDR3 is TGTGCCAGCAGTTATCGGACAGGGGACACTGAAGCTTTCTTT. Amino acid sequence: CASSYRTGDTEAFF. The chain recombines TRBV6-5 with TRBJ1-1; 9 bases fit TRBD1. CDR3 size: 14 residues. CDR1 is MNHEY and CDR2 is SVGAGI in the germline V gene. V was pared by 3 bases and J by 3 bases, with 2 bases of the junction left unmatched.

The CDR3 DNA sequence: TGCGCCAGCAGCCCCCCCGACAGGACCCCTTACGAGCAGTACTTC. This encodes CASSPPDRTPYEQYF. The chain carries TRBV4-1 and TRBJ2-7; tentative D call: TRBD1 (6 bases). The CDR3 spans 15 residues. Germline V CDR1 and CDR2: MGHRA, YSYEKL. The V and J ends lost 4 bases and 4 bases respectively, with 17 bases between them.

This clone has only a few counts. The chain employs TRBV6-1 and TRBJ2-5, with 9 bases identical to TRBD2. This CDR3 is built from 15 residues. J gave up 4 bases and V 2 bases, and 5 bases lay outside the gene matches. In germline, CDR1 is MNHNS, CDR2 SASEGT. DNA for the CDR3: TGTGCCAGCAGTGAAATAGCGGGAGAAGGAGAGACCCAGTACTTC. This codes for CASSEIAGEGETQYF.

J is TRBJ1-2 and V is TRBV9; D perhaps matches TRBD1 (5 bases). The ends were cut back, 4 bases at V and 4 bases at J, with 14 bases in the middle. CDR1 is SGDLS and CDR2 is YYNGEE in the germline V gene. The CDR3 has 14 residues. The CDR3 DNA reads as TGTGCCAGCAGCCTTCACGGCAGGGCCTATGGCTACACCTTC. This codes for CASSLHGRAYGYTF.